Presented here are 30 T cell receptor beta chains from one specimen sequenced in a study of CD8+CD57+ T cells in acquired aplastic anemia. It was genomic DNA that served as the template for profiling TCR beta VDJ and CDR3. TCRdb called the reads again in MiXCR, with one record for every CDR3 protein. The profile covers 200,000 to 300,000 distinct CDR3 sequences, with 40% to 50% appearing a single time and roughly 8% taken by the ten largest. The authors sequenced patients whose flow cytometry had shown CD8+CD57+ cell expansion. The specimen sequenced was sorted CD4+, CD8+, or CD8+CD57+ T cells (not recorded which) from PBMCs. These receptors were obtained from a human donor with aplastic anemia.

The rearrangement uses TRBV15 and TRBJ1-1; a possible D gene is TRBD1 (5 bases). The germline gives CDR1 LNHNV, CDR2 YYDKDF (reference sequence). CDR3 length: 16 residues. Trimming pared 5 bases from V and 5 bases from J, leaving 21 bases between. The CDR3 bases are TGTGCCACCAGCGGAGGGTCACAGGAGGCTTGGACTGAAGCTTTCTTT. Its protein is CATSGGSQEAWTEAFF.

This clonotype was seen only a few times. The chain carries TRBV4-3 and TRBJ2-1, with TRBD1 matching 10 bases. The length of the CDR3 is 17 residues. Germline CDR1 LGHNA, CDR2 YSLEER. After removal of 1 base from V and 6 bases from J, the junction contained 9 bases not matched to a gene. The CDR3 bases are TGCGCCAGCAGCCAAGTATCTCGGACAGGGGGTCCCAATGAGCAGTTCTTC. Amino acids: CASSQVSRTGGPNEQFF.

In its sample, this clonotype was seen many times. The chain joins TRBV10-1 to TRBJ2-7; TRBD2 matches 9 bases. Germline CDR1 reads WNHNN; CDR2 reads SYGVQD (reference sequence). The junction had 5 bases not matched to a gene; V was cut back by 5 bases and J by 3 bases. The CDR3 is 14 residues long. Written as DNA, the CDR3 is TGCGCCAGCAGTTTTGCGGGAGGGGACTACGAGCAGTACTTC. This codes for CASSFAGGDYEQYF.

To note about this clonotype: At one end, the junction sequence differs from germline, possibly due to a read error. J is TRBJ2-7 and V is TRBV5-5; 8 bases are a match to TRBD2. There are 15 residues in the CDR3. The germline V gene encodes CDR1 SGHKS and CDR2 YYEKEE (reference sequence). The CDR3 DNA reads TGCGCCAGCAGCCAAGTAGGGTCTAGCGGGTACGAGCAGTACTTC. It specifies CASSQVGSSGYEQYF.

The rearrangement joins TRBV27 to TRBJ1-1; TRBD1 agrees at 7 bases. This CDR3 is 14 amino acids long. J gave up 8 bases and V 5 bases, and 11 bases lay outside the gene matches. Germline CDR1 reads MNHEY; CDR2 reads SMNVEV (reference sequence). The CDR3 loop is CASSSRDSLPEAFF. CDR3 coding DNA: TGTGCCAGCAGTAGCCGGGACAGCCTCCCCGAAGCTTTCTTT.

This clonotype was counted ten times or more. The genes are TRBV20-1 and TRBJ2-7; tentatively, D is TRBD1 (6 bases). Trimming removed 5 bases from V and 0 bases from J, with 11 bases in between. The length of the CDR3 is 13 residues. The germline CDR1 and CDR2 sequences are DFQATT and SNEGSKA (reference sequence). CDR3 coding DNA: TGCAGTGCTCGGACAGAAAGCTCCTACGAGCAGTACTTC. Amino acid sequence: CSARTESSYEQYF.

The genes are TRBV7-2 and TRBJ1-1; TRBD1 matches 8 bases. The CDR3 runs to 15 residues. CDR1 and CDR2 from the germline V gene are SGHTA and FQGNSA. With V trimmed by 6 bases and J by 1 base, 7 bases remained unmatched. CDR3 sequence reads: CASSPEGTGNTEAFF. The DNA for the CDR3 is TGTGCCAGCAGTCCCGAGGGGACAGGGAACACTGAAGCTTTCTTT.

At least ten counts were recorded for this clonotype. CDR3 sequence reads: CSVPQGSRLNEQFF. For the CDR3, the DNA is TGCAGCGTTCCACAGGGGTCTCGCCTCAATGAGCAGTTCTTC. This chain uses TRBV29-1 with TRBJ2-1; 7 bases line up with TRBD1. V lost 5 bases and J lost 6; bases outside the gene matches: 10. In germline, CDR1 is SQVTM, CDR2 ANQGSEA. This CDR3 spans 14 amino acids.

This clonotype appeared a few times. A much larger clone differs from this one at a single base, so this may be a read error. The CDR3 nucleotides read TGTGCCAGCAGCTTAGGCTCTAGCGGCGGTTGGGGCGCAGATACGCAGTATTTT. This encodes CASSLGSSGGWGADTQYF. The chain is built from TRBV11-1 and TRBJ2-3; TRBD2 aligns across 7 bases. Germline V gene data show CDR1 as SGHAT and CDR2 as FQDESV (reference sequence). This CDR3 spans 18 amino acids. J gave up 4 bases and V 1 base, and 14 bases lay outside the gene matches.

This clonotype was seen once. This may be a read error: a much more frequent sequence differs by one nucleotide. The rearrangement joins TRBV20-1 to TRBJ1-5; perhaps TRBD1 as D (5 bases). The CDR3 runs to 14 residues. Trimming removed 4 bases at V and 3 bases at J, with 13 bases between. The V gene's germline CDR1 is DFQATT and CDR2 SNEGSKA (reference sequence). The CDR3 DNA is TGCAGTGCTATCGGGACGGTTTTCAATCAGCCCCAGCATTTT. This gives the protein CSAIGTVFNQPQHF.

Only a few counts were recorded for this clonotype. V and J are TRBV29-1 and TRBJ2-3, with TRBD1 matching 7 bases. Germline V gives CDR1 SQVTM, CDR2 ANQGSEA. V lost 3 bases to trimming and J lost 6 bases; unmatched junction nucleotides: 3. This CDR3 region has 12 residues. The DNA for the CDR3 is TGCAGCGTTGAGACAGGGATCGATACGCAGTATTTT. Amino acids: CSVETGIDTQYF.

The gene calls are TRBV2 and TRBJ1-2; D may be TRBD1 (6 bases). V lost 11 bases to trimming and J lost 4 bases, with 17 bases between them. CDR1 and CDR2 (germline): SNHLY, FYNNEI. The CDR3 is 13 amino acids. CDR3 in amino acids: CADQGLMGYGYTF. The CDR3 nucleotides are TGTGCCGACCAGGGGCTGATGGGCTATGGCTACACCTTC.

This clonotype turned up a few times. This chain links TRBV30 with TRBJ2-7, with TRBD1 matching over 8 bases. V dropped 7 bases and J dropped 2; count of bases not matched to a gene: 10. The germline V gene encodes CDR1 GTSNPN and CDR2 SVGIG (reference sequence). The length of the CDR3 is 14 residues. The CDR3 here is CASGTGTGTYEQYF. In DNA, the CDR3 is TGTGCCTCTGGAACCGGGACAGGTACCTACGAGCAGTACTTC.

The genes are TRBV7-3 and TRBJ2-7, with D unclear. The length of the CDR3 is 16 residues. Germline loops: CDR1 SGHTA, CDR2 FQGTGA. Between the trimmed V and J ends, which lost 2 bases and 3 bases, there was a span of 17 bases. CDR3 protein: CASSLLIGSLIYEQYF. CDR3 DNA sequence: TGTGCCAGCAGCTTACTTATCGGCAGCTTAATCTACGAGCAGTACTTC.

This clonotype was counted only a few times. The rearrangement uses TRBV3-1 and TRBJ2-5, with 7 positions matching TRBD2. The ends lost 1 base at V and 4 bases at J; junction bases unmatched: 9. CDR1 is LGHDT and CDR2 is YNNKEL in the germline V gene (reference sequence). The CDR3 covers 16 residues. The CDR3 protein is CASSQGERELRETQYF. In nucleotides, the CDR3 is TGTGCCAGCAGCCAAGGAGAGCGGGAATTACGAGAGACCCAGTACTTC.

This clonotype was detected only a few times. The chain employs TRBV28 and TRBJ2-1; a possible D gene is TRBD2 (5 bases). V gave up 3 bases and J gave up 0 bases, with 12 bases separating them. Germline V gene data show CDR1 as MDHEN and CDR2 as SYDVKM. The CDR3 length is 16 residues. DNA of the CDR3: TGTGCCAGCAGTTTGACACGGGGAAGCTCCTACAATGAGCAGTTCTTC. This gives the protein CASSLTRGSSYNEQFF.

J is TRBJ2-7 and V is TRBV9; TRBD2 matches 11 bases. This CDR3 spans 14 amino acids. The germline V gene has CDR1 SGDLS and CDR2 YYNGEE. Trimming took 4 bases from V and 7 from J; bases not matched to a gene: 7. The CDR3 loop reads CASSPLAGASEQYF. CDR3 nucleotide sequence: TGTGCCAGCAGCCCACTAGCGGGGGCGTCTGAGCAGTACTTC.

The chain employs TRBV25-1 and TRBJ2-1; tentative D call: TRBD1 (7 bases). Germline V gene lookup returns CDR1 MGHDK and CDR2 SYGVNS. The V and J ends lost 2 bases and 9 bases respectively, with 14 bases between them. The CDR3 consists of 14 residues. In nucleotides, the CDR3 is TGTGCCAGCAGTGAAATCATGGAGGGGGCTGAGCAGTTCTTC. This sequence encodes CASSEIMEGAEQFF.

Regarding this clonotype: This may come from a read error, since a much larger clone is one base off. J is TRBJ1-2 and V is TRBV30, with TRBD1 as a possible D gene (5 bases). Germline V CDR1 and CDR2: GTSNPN, SVGIG (reference sequence). The CDR3 sequence is 12 residues long. V lost 3 bases, J lost 6 bases, and 11 bases lay in between. CDR3 sequence: CAWSLWGHGYTF. CDR3 nucleotides: TGTGCCTGGAGCTTATGGGGACATGGCTACACCTTC.

In its sample, this clonotype was seen many times. DNA for the CDR3: TGCGCCAGCAGCCAAGTCTTTGGGACGGAGCGAGGCTACACCTTC. This encodes CASSQVFGTERGYTF. This rearrangement joins TRBV4-1 to TRBJ1-2, with D tentatively TRBD1 (5 bases). V lost 1 base and J lost 8, with 17 bases in between. The CDR3 loop spans 15 amino acids. Per germline, CDR1 MGHRA and CDR2 YSYEKL.

The chain couples TRBV7-2 to TRBJ1-1, with a weak D call TRBD1 (5 bases). The germline CDR1 and CDR2 sequences are SGHTA and FQGNSA. The V and J ends lost 1 base and 4 bases respectively, with 7 bases between them. The CDR3 contains 13 residues. The CDR3 sequence: CASSLGQRTEAFF. CDR3 nucleotide sequence: TGTGCCAGCAGCTTAGGACAGCGCACTGAAGCTTTCTTT.

This clonotype was recorded once. This rearrangement joins TRBV2 to TRBJ1-1; 7 bases align to TRBD1. The germline V gene has CDR1 SNHLY and CDR2 FYNNEI. CDR3 size: 13 residues. Trimming at V came to 3 bases and at J to 8 bases, leaving 6 bases not matched to a gene. The CDR3 DNA reads TGTGCCAGCAGTGACCGTTTGGACAGGGAAGCTTTCTTT. Its translation is CASSDRLDREAFF.

This clonotype was observed at least ten times. The chain uses TRBV4-3 and TRBJ1-4; no definite D call. Trimming cost V 0 bases and J 6 bases, with 14 bases left between them. Germline V gene sequence: CDR1 LGHNA, CDR2 YSLEER. The CDR3 contains 16 residues. CDR3 residues: CASSQDRAGSDEKLFF. The CDR3 nucleotides read TGCGCCAGCAGCCAAGACCGGGCGGGAAGTGATGAAAAACTGTTTTTT.

This clonotype was seen ten or more times. The CDR3, as DNA: TGCAGTGCTAGTGGGAGGGACGGATATAGCAATCAGCCCCAGCATTTT. Translating it yields CSASGRDGYSNQPQHF. V is TRBV20-1 and J is TRBJ1-5, with D maybe TRBD1 (5 bases). CDR1 and CDR2 (germline): DFQATT, SNEGSKA (reference sequence). V was clipped by 3 bases and J by 0 bases, with 15 bases between them. The CDR3 contains 16 residues.

The rearrangement joins TRBV10-3 to TRBJ1-6; TRBD1 might be the D (5 bases). Germline loops: CDR1 ENHRY, CDR2 SYGVKD. The V gene lost 0 bases and the J gene lost 7 bases, with 10 bases spanning the gap. This CDR3 spans 15 amino acids. The CDR3 region is CAISESGGDNSPLHF. DNA of the CDR3: TGTGCCATCAGTGAGTCAGGCGGGGACAATTCACCCCTCCACTTT.

Ten or more counts support this clonotype. In nucleotides, the CDR3 is TGCGCCAGCAGGCGACAGGGGAAGGTGGATGAGCAGTTCTTC. This encodes CASRRQGKVDEQFF. The J gene is TRBJ2-1, the V gene TRBV4-1; 8 bases fit TRBD1. This CDR3 has 14 residues. Germline V gene sequence: CDR1 MGHRA, CDR2 YSYEKL. J gave up 8 bases and V 6 bases, and 9 bases lay outside the gene matches.

This clonotype has at least ten counts. The V and J genes are TRBV19 and TRBJ1-2, with 8 bases lining up with TRBD1. V was pared by 6 bases and J by 7 bases, with 16 bases of the junction left unmatched. Germline-derived CDR1 and CDR2 are LNHDA and SQIVND (reference sequence). This CDR3 comprises 16 residues. CDR3 amino acids: CASSFTPTGADSGYTF. In nucleotides, the CDR3 is TGTGCCAGTAGCTTCACCCCGACAGGGGCTGATAGTGGCTACACCTTC.

As DNA, the CDR3 is TGTGCCTGGAGTGTAAGGTTTTCAGGGGGCAATGAGCAGTTCTTC. This sequence encodes CAWSVRFSGGNEQFF. The gene calls are TRBV30 and TRBJ2-1, with 7 bases lining up with TRBD1. The CDR3 runs to 15 residues. From germline, CDR1 is GTSNPN and CDR2 SVGIG (reference sequence). V lost 0 bases and J lost 6; bases outside the gene matches: 8.

This clonotype was picked up many times. V gene TRBV6-5 combines with J gene TRBJ2-1, with D perhaps TRBD2 (6 bases). Trimming removed 8 bases from V and 1 base from J, with 12 bases in between. In germline, CDR1 is MNHEY, CDR2 SVGAGI. The CDR3 is 14 amino acids. The CDR3 sequence: CASQLAESYNEQFF. The CDR3 DNA follows: TGTGCCAGCCAACTAGCCGAATCCTACAATGAGCAGTTCTTC.

The chain uses TRBV29-1 and TRBJ2-7, with D tentatively TRBD2 (5 bases). The length of the CDR3 is 14 residues. Trimming pared 4 bases from V and 3 bases from J, leaving 16 bases between. CDR1 SQVTM and CDR2 ANQGSEA come from the germline V gene. DNA of the CDR3: TGCAGCGTTGTTGGCGCCGGGAAGGACTACGAGCAGTACTTC. It yields the protein CSVVGAGKDYEQYF.